The rows below give T cell receptor beta chains drawn from one sample of a study of graft-versus-host responses after intestinal transplantation. The table came from immunoSEQ multiplex PCR; TCRdb's copy has only in-frame clones and leaves some out. The sample lists about 86,000 clones, about 87% occurring once. Their target antigens are unknown. Material: unstimulated CD4+ T cells sorted from spleen or lymph node cells, obtained before transplant. Receptors were obtained from a human donor who was the organ donor for an intestinal transplant. Both conserved end residues are part of each CDR3. Fields, in order: D gene, J gene, clone size, CDR3 length, V gene, CDR3 DNA, CDR3 protein. D genes are given only for firm matches. Some rows have no size entry. The others give once, few or many, or a class for an expanded clone.

>TRBD1|TRBJ2-7|NA|15|TRBV2
TGTGCCAGCAGTCCCCGAATCGACGCAGGGGGCGAGCAGTACTTC
CASSPRIDAGGEQYF
>NA|TRBJ1-6|NA|15|TRBV5-5
TGTGCCAGCAGCTGGACGGGGGGACCTAATTCACCCCTCCACTTT
CASSWTGGPNSPLHF
>NA|TRBJ2-2|few|11|TRBV29-1
TGCAGCGTTGATCGCACCGGGGAGCTGTTTTTT
CSVDRTGELFF
>NA|TRBJ2-2|NA|13|TRBV19
TGTGCCAGTAGTATCCTAGCGATCGGAGAGCTGTTTTTT
CASSILAIGELFF
>NA|TRBJ2-3|NA|12|TRBV6-1
TGTGCCAGCAGTGAATCGGGAGATACGCAGTATTTT
CASSESGDTQYF
>NA|TRBJ2-7|NA|11|TRBV29-1
TGCAGCACCGCGCCGAATGGCGAGCAGTACTTC
CSTAPNGEQYF
>TRBD2|TRBJ2-2|NA|16|TRBV5-1
TGCGCCAGCAGCTTTATAGCGGGAACGAACACCGGGGAGCTGTTTTTT
CASSFIAGTNTGELFF
>NA|TRBJ1-2|NA|13|TRBV10-3
TGTGCCATCAGTGAAGGAGGGCTAGGAGGCTACACCTTC
CAISEGGLGGYTF
>TRBD1|TRBJ2-1|NA|15|TRBV14
TGTGCCAGCAGCCAGCGGGACAGGCAGTACAATGAGCAGTTCTTC
CASSQRDRQYNEQFF
>NA|TRBJ2-3|NA|17|TRBV6-1
TGTGCCAGCAGTGTCCTTCCCAGGCGGGCACAGCGGGATACGCAGTATTTT
CASSVLPRRAQRDTQYF
>NA|TRBJ2-3|NA|15|TRBV10-3
TGTGCCATCAGTGGCTTACAGGGTAGCACAGATACGCAGTATTTT
CAISGLQGSTDTQYF
>TRBD1|TRBJ1-2|NA|13|TRBV28
TGTGCCAGCAGTCTAGAAGGGGGCCGGGGCTACACCTTC
CASSLEGGRGYTF
>TRBD2|TRBJ2-1|NA|15|TRBV2
TGTGCCAGCAGTTACCTAGCGGGAGGCATCAATGAGCAGTTCTTC
CASSYLAGGINEQFF
>NA|TRBJ1-1|NA|11|TRBV6-1
TGTGCCAGCAGTGACAGGGCAGAAGCTTTCTTT
CASSDRAEAFF
>NA|TRBJ2-3|NA|15|TRBV6-1
TGTGCCAGCAGGCCTCGGGGGACTTTGCCAGATACGCAGTATTTT
CASRPRGTLPDTQYF
>TRBD1|TRBJ1-2|NA|15|TRBV9
TGTGCCAGCAGCCCCCGGACAGGGAGGCGCGAGGGCTACACCTTC
CASSPRTGRREGYTF
>NA|TRBJ2-1|NA|16|TRBV5-1
TGCGCCAGCAGCTTCGAAGCGGGTCAACGTGGTAATGAGCAGTTCTTC
CASSFEAGQRGNEQFF
>TRBD2|TRBJ2-5|NA|13|TRBV4-1
TGCGCCAGCAGCCGAGCGGGGGGAGAGACCCAGTACTTC
CASSRAGGETQYF
>NA|TRBJ2-7|NA|13|TRBV7-3
TGTGCCAGCAGCTTAAACCACGGCTACGAGCAGTACTTC
CASSLNHGYEQYF
>NA|TRBJ2-5|NA|14|TRBV5-1
TGCGCCAGCAGCTTGGTTCGGGGTGAAGAGACCCAGTACTTC
CASSLVRGEETQYF
>NA|TRBJ1-2|once|12|TRBV5-1
TGCGCCAGCAGCTTGGGCCCCGGGGGCTACACCTTC
CASSLGPGGYTF
>TRBD2|TRBJ2-5|NA|14|TRBV14
TGTGCCAGCAGCCGGGGACTAGCGGGAGAGACCCAGTACTTC
CASSRGLAGETQYF
>TRBD1|TRBJ2-7|NA|16|TRBV5-5
TGTGCCAGCAGCTCCCCAAGACAGGGATCATCCTACGAGCAGTACTTC
CASSSPRQGSSYEQYF
>NA|TRBJ1-2|NA|14|TRBV19
TGTGCCAGTAGTCGGGCAGGGGCCGCCGTAAACTACACCTTC
CASSRAGAAVNYTF
>TRBD1|TRBJ1-2|once|14|TRBV27
TGTGCCAGCAGCCTCGACAGGGTGCGCTATGGCTACACCTTC
CASSLDRVRYGYTF
>TRBD1|TRBJ2-2|NA|15|TRBV27
TGTGCCAGCAGACGTCCGGGACAGGGAACCGGGGAGCTGTTTTTT
CASRRPGQGTGELFF
>TRBD1|TRBJ2-7|NA|15|TRBV4-1
TGCGCCAGCAGCCACCTGACAGGGAGAGCCTACGAGCAGTACTTC
CASSHLTGRAYEQYF
>NA|TRBJ1-4|NA|15|TRBV5-1
TGCGCCAGCAGCTCCGGGTCTGCAACTAATGAAAAACTGTTTTTT
CASSSGSATNEKLFF
>TRBD1|TRBJ1-5|NA|13|TRBV6-5
TGTGCCAGCAGTAAAGACAGGGGTCAGCCCCAGCATTTT
CASSKDRGQPQHF
>TRBD2|TRBJ2-3|NA|17|TRBV7-9
TGTGCCAGCAGAAAGACTAGCGGGGGACGATACACAGATACGCAGTATTTT
CASRKTSGGRYTDTQYF
>TRBD2|TRBJ2-7|few|14|TRBV5-1
TGCGCCAGCAGCGGGACTAGCGGCCCCTACGAGCAGTACTTC
CASSGTSGPYEQYF
>NA|TRBJ1-6|NA|13|TRBV25-1
TGTGCCAGCAGTCAGTCCTATAATTCACCCCTCCACTTT
CASSQSYNSPLHF
>TRBD2|TRBJ2-3|NA|16|TRBV4-2
TGTGCCAGCAGGGAGCATAGCGGGGGAGACACAGATACGCAGTATTTT
CASREHSGGDTDTQYF
>TRBD2|TRBJ2-1|NA|15|TRBV9
TGTGCCAGCAGCCCCGGAAGCGGGACGTACAATGAGCAGTTCTTC
CASSPGSGTYNEQFF
>TRBD2|TRBJ2-3|NA|16|TRBV28
TGTGCCAGCAGATCCCCCGGGACTAGGAGCACAGATACGCAGTATTTT
CASRSPGTRSTDTQYF
>NA|TRBJ2-5|NA|15|TRBV27
TGTGCCAGCAGTTTATTGGGCGGGGCACAAGAGACCCAGTACTTC
CASSLLGGAQETQYF
>NA|TRBJ2-5|once|14|TRBV7-2
TGTGCCAGCAGCTTCTCACGAGTTCAAGAGACCCAGTACTTC
CASSFSRVQETQYF
>NA|TRBJ2-2|few|12|TRBV5-4
TGTGCCAGCAGCTCGGACACCGGGGAGCTGTTTTTT
CASSSDTGELFF
>TRBD1|TRBJ1-1|NA|12|TRBV2
TGTGCCAGCAGAGGGGACAGGTCGAAAGCTTTCTTT
CASRGDRSKAFF
>TRBD1|TRBJ2-6|NA|16|TRBV10-3
TGTGCCATCAGTGGACAGGGGGCGTATGGGGCCAACGTCCTGACTTTC
CAISGQGAYGANVLTF
>TRBD1|TRBJ2-3|NA|15|TRBV12-5
TGTGCTAGTGGGTCCGGACAGGGAAGGACAGATACGCAGTATTTT
CASGSGQGRTDTQYF